These 9 T cell receptor beta chains share one sample of origin, sequenced in a study of cytomegalovirus exposure and HLA in healthy donors. Primers included in the PCR were 60 Vbeta and 13 Jbeta primers. Data came from immunoSEQ multiplex PCR; TCRdb stores just in-frame clones and leaves some out. Seen here are roughly 170,000 clones, approximately 84% observed once, and the top ten hold more than 4%. The specimen sequenced was PBMCs. The receptors were gathered from a girl aged 10-17 years in good health and CMV-seropositive.

The rearrangement links TRBV5-1 to TRBJ2-1; 8 bases agree with TRBD1. The CDR3 is made up of 16 amino acids. Germline V gives CDR1 SGHRS, CDR2 YFSETQ. With 1 base clipped from V and 1 base from J, the junction kept 4 bases outside the gene matches. Here the CDR3 reads CASSLQRQGSYNEQFF. In nucleotides, the CDR3 is TGCGCCAGCAGCTTGCAAAGACAGGGGTCCTACAATGAGCAGTTCTTC.

V is TRBV27 and J is TRBJ2-7; D unresolved. V was pared by 1 base and J by 2 bases, with 15 bases between. Germline assignment: CDR1 MNHEY and CDR2 SMNVEV (reference sequence). This CDR3 has 16 amino acids. The CDR3: CASSLLAPQSPYEQYF. CDR3 sequence (DNA): TGTGCCAGCAGTTTATTGGCCCCCCAGTCTCCCTACGAGCAGTACTTC.

The chain links TRBV15 to TRBJ2-4; TRBD2 is a possible D gene (5 bases). CDR3 length equals 14 residues. Germline V gene data show CDR1 as LNHNV and CDR2 as YYDKDF (reference sequence). The V end lost 0 bases, the J end lost 3 bases, and 6 bases lay between the germline ends. The CDR3 loop is CATSRDRGKNIQYF. The CDR3 DNA reads as TGTGCCACCAGCAGAGATCGGGGCAAAAACATTCAGTACTTC.

This clone was counted a single time. The chain couples TRBV7-2 to TRBJ2-1, with D possibly matching TRBD2 (7 bases). The ends were cut back, 0 bases at V and 7 bases at J, with 13 bases in the middle. This CDR3 has 15 amino acids. The V gene's germline CDR1 is SGHTA and CDR2 FQGNSA. CDR3 in amino acids: CASSLAGGPRNEQFF. The CDR3 bases are TGTGCCAGCAGCTTAGCGGGGGGGCCTCGGAATGAGCAGTTCTTC.

This chain joins TRBV6-6 and TRBJ1-5; a weak D match, TRBD1 (6 bases). With 0 bases removed from V and 4 bases from J, the gap between germline ends came to 7 bases. Germline V gene sequence: CDR1 MNHNY, CDR2 SVGAGI (reference sequence). CDR3 length equals 14 residues. CDR3 sequence reads: CASSYSQGNQPQHF. CDR3 coding DNA: TGTGCCAGCAGTTACTCGCAGGGGAATCAGCCCCAGCATTTT.

The rearrangement uses TRBV5-5 and TRBJ1-4; no clear D gene. This CDR3 is built from 17 residues. CDR1 and CDR2 from the germline V gene are SGHKS and YYEKEE (reference sequence). V was trimmed by 1 base and J by 0 bases, leaving 13 bases between them. Here the CDR3 reads CASSLSRSGTTNEKLFF. The DNA for the CDR3 is TGTGCCAGCAGCTTGTCTCGCTCGGGGACAACTAATGAAAAACTGTTTTTT.

This clone was counted only a few times. V and J are TRBV4-2 and TRBJ2-7; 10 bases match TRBD2. V lost 1 base and J lost 0; bases outside the gene matches: 3. CDR3 length: 16 residues. The germline V gene has CDR1 LGHNA and CDR2 YNFKEQ. The CDR3 here is CASSQVSGGASYEQYF. The CDR3 DNA reads as TGTGCCAGCAGCCAAGTAAGCGGGGGGGCCTCCTACGAGCAGTACTTC.

This clone was seen repeatedly, ten times or more. The V call is TRBV6-6, the J call TRBJ1-5; 7 nucleotides match TRBD1. J lost 5 bases, V lost 6 bases, and 10 bases had no gene match. CDR3 length: 15 amino acids. The germline V gene has CDR1 MNHNY and CDR2 SVGAGI (reference sequence). The CDR3 region is CASRASRDRYQPQHF. DNA for the CDR3: TGTGCCAGCAGGGCGAGTCGGGACAGATATCAGCCCCAGCATTTT.

A note on this clone: This sample includes further DNA sequences coding for the same CDR3. This chain connects TRBV19 to TRBJ1-1, with D possibly matching TRBD1 (5 bases). The V gene lost 8 bases and the J gene lost 0 bases, with 10 bases spanning the gap. CDR1 LNHDA and CDR2 SQIVND come from the germline V gene (reference sequence). The CDR3 sequence is 13 residues long. CDR3 amino acids: CASSDSLNTEAFF. CDR3 nucleotides: TGTGCCAGTTCCGACAGTCTGAACACTGAAGCTTTCTTT.